This paragraph reports one T cell receptor (beta chain). Its antigen remains unknown. This sample was included in a study of cytomegalovirus exposure and HLA in healthy donors. As for the study in general: Sequencing of roughly 180 million T cells in an earlier analysis found 100 million or so unique TCR beta sequences. Early on, a data release was issued that held roughly 80 million unique TCRs from HLA-typed donors. Study-level results: The number of N-insertions in an Asian-associated ancestry cluster was reportedly below the approximately 700-donor mean in a later analysis.

Both 60 Vbeta primers and 13 Jbeta primers went into the PCR. Generated by immunoSEQ multiplex PCR, the TCRdb table keeps only in-frame clones and is missing some. The sample has under 200,000 clones; 65% to 85% are singletons. Trimming removed 9 bases from V and 2 bases from J, with 7 bases in between. The CDR3 spans 12 residues. The germline V gene has CDR1 LNHDA and CDR2 SQIVND (reference sequence). This TCR derives from a male donor in good health and CMV-seropositive. The sequenced material came from PBMCs. The chain employs TRBV19 and TRBJ2-2; D is undetermined. This CDR3 is CASHRNTGELFF. CDR3 DNA sequence: TGTGCCAGCCATAGAAACACCGGGGAGCTGTTTTTT.